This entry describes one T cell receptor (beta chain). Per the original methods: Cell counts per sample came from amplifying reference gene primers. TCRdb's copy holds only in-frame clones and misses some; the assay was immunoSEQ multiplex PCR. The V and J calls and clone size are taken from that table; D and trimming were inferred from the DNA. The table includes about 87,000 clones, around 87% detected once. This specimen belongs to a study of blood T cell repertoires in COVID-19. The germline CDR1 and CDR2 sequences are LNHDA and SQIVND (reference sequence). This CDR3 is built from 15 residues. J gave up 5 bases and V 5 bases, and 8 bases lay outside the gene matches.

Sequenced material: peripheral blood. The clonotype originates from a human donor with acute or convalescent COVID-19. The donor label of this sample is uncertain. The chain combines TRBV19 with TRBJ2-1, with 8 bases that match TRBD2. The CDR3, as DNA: TGTGCCAGTAGTCCCGGGACTAGGGGGGACAATGAGCAGTTCTTC. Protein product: CASSPGTRGDNEQFF. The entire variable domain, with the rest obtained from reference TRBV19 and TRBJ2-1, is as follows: DGGITQSPKYLFRKEGQNVTLSCEQNLNHDAMYWYRQDPGQGLRLIYYSQIVNDFQKGDIAEGYSVSREKKESFPLTVTSAQKNPTAFYLCASSPGTRGDNEQFFGPGTRLTVL.